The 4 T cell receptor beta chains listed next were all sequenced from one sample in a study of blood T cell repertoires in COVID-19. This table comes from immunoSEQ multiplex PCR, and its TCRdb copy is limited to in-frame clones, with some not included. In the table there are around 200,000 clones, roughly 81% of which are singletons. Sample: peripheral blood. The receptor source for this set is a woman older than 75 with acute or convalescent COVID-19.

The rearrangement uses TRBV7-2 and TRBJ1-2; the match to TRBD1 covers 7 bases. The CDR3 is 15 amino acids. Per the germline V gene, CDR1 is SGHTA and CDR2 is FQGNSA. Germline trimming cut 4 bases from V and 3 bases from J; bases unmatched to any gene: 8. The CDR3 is CASSSRTGPDYGYTF. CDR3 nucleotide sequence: TGTGCCAGCAGCTCTCGGACAGGCCCGGACTATGGCTACACCTTC.

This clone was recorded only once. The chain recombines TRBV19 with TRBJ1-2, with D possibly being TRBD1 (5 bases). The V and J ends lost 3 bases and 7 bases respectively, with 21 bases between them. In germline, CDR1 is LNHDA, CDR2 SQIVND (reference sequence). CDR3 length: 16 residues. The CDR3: CASSIIAMTAQLGYTF. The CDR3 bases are TGTGCCAGTAGTATTATCGCGATGACAGCTCAACTTGGCTACACCTTC.

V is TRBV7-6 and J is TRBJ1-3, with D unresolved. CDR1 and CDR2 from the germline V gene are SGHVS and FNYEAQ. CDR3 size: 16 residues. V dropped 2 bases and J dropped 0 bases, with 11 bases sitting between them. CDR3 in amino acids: CASSLIEGSSGNTIYF. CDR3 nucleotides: TGTGCCAGCAGCTTAATAGAGGGTTCCTCTGGAAACACCATATATTTT. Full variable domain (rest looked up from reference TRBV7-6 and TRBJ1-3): GAGVSQSPRYKVTKRGQDVALRCDPISGHVSLYWYRQALGQGPEFLTYFNYEAQQDKSGLPNDRFSAERPEGSISTLTIQRTEQRDSAMYRCASSLIEGSSGNTIYFGEGSWLTVV.

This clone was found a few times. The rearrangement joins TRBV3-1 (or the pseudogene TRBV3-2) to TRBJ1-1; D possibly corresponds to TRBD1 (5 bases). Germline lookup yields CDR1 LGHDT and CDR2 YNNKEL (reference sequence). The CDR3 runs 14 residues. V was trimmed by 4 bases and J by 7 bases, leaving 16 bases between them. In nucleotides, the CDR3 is TGTGCCAGCAGCCCCCAGGGAGGATTCGGTGAAGCTTTCTTT. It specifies CASSPQGGFGEAFF.